This T cell receptor (beta chain) was sequenced during a study of T cells in Graves' hyperthyroidism and ophthalmopathy (dated by TCRdb to about 2019). With regard to the full study: Peripheral blood was collected at initial diagnosis, before any treatment. A discovery cohort of about 100 patients, 43 with Graves' ophthalmopathy and about 58 with stable Graves' hyperthyroidism, was used to find distinguishing TCR V-J signatures. An independent validation cohort of some 18 hyperthyroidism patients and some 15 patients who later progressed to ophthalmopathy tested prospective prediction of ophthalmopathy. The roughly 100 discovery patients were randomly split 7:3 into training and test sets. The study also compared thyroid tissue and blood T-cell repertoires from over 5 Graves' hyperthyroidism patients. Following sampling, methimazole starting at 30 mg daily was given to hyperthyroidism patients, and high-dose intravenous methylprednisolone was given to ophthalmopathy patients. The paper describes TCR Vbeta CDR3 sequencing of 135 peripheral blood samples, made up of under 50 ophthalmopathy patients, 70 to 75 hyperthyroidism patients and about 17 progressor patients.

General conclusions and limits of the study: Most expanded thyroid clonotypes (frequency above 0.001) were also detected in blood, suggesting blood repertoires may reflect thyroid immune responses. A 13 V-J signature model separated ophthalmopathy from stable hyperthyroidism, with 87.88% sensitivity and roughly 81% specificity in cross-validation and 80%/75% in testing. During validation, the model predicted progression to ophthalmopathy a median of about 6.5 months ahead of onset, with almost 71% sensitivity and 72.22% specificity. No statistical method was used to set the sample size in advance, and investigators knew the group allocation.

This clonotype was observed many times. Its antigen is still unknown. Nothing much larger sits one base from this clone, and base qualities are not available. The CDR3 covers 14 residues, taking in both the cysteine and the phenylalanine. The retained sequence is limited to the CDR3, 42 bases, with the frame set at the first base. Taken from the germline V gene (reference sequence), the CDR1 and CDR2 loops are DFQATT and SNEGSKA. V is pruned by 0 bases and J by 7 bases, leaving 6 bases of the junction without a gene match. Ophthalmopathy patients had moderately to severely active disease, with a Clinical Activity Score of 3 or more, a NOSPECS grade of 4 or more, and a disease duration of less than 3 months. Any patient with an uncontrolled infection, another autoimmune disease, pregnancy or lactation was excluded. Clinical symptoms, serum thyroxine and TRAb, thyroid ultrasound, and orbital computed tomography formed the basis for the diagnoses. PBMCs were separated from 8 to 10 ml of fresh peripheral blood using Ficoll-Paque density gradient centrifugation. Total RNA was extracted with Trizol reagent, and quality was checked on an Agilent 2100 Bioanalyzer.

The TCR beta CDR3 regions were amplified from RNA transcripts. The first round of RT-PCR for the TCR CDR3 was performed with the HTBI primer set and the Qiagen OneStep RT-PCR kit. Libraries were constructed in a second round of multiplex PCR, after which size selection and purification were carried out. Sequencing of the libraries was done on an Illumina HiSeq2000 using paired-end 100 bp reads. As for the authors' bioinformatics: SOAPnuke was used to process the raw data, throwing out any read that contained adapters or uncalled bases, had a mean Phred below 15, or lacked an exact constant-primer or identifier match. COPE v1.2.5 was used to merge high-quality paired reads, and clonotypes were defined as unique nucleotide sequences. Clonotypes were aligned to IMGT TRBV, TRBD and TRBJ reference segments using MiTCR v1.1. The analysis was restricted to V-J combinations with a frequency above 0.0001, which together covered 99% to 99.2% of the repertoires. The TCS score was defined as the ratio of F50 (clonal expansion) to E x V (chaos), calculated using BLOSUM62-based TCRdist between CDR3 peptides within each V-J. Welch's t-statistics and random forest reduced 500 to 650 V-J features to 13, which were used in a naive Bayes classifier (R e1071). TCRdb took the public reads, trimmed them with fastp at Q25, ran MiXCR for clone calling and kept in-frame beta chains. When rows share a CDR3 protein, they turn into one entry using the most common DNA and genes. The V and J calls here are based on TCRdb, not the publication. The sample profile shows a few hundred thousand distinct CDR3 sequences; approximately 15% of them were found once. The ten most abundant clones make up 15% to 20% of the sample.

The sequence links TRBV20-1 to TRBJ2-4; 7 central nucleotides agree with TRBD1. Sequenced sample: blood. The TCR was taken from a woman aged 30 to 39 with Graves' ophthalmopathy. The CDR3 region: CSAREVQGFNIQYF. The nucleotides read TGCAGTGCTAGAGAGGTACAGGGGTTCAACATTCAGTACTTC.